Shown below are 13 T cell receptor beta chains from a single sample sequenced in a study of T cell repertoires in cytomegalovirus infection. TCRdb ran MiXCR on the reads and lists one entry per CDR3 protein. The sample holds nearly 650,000 distinct CDR3 sequences; approximately 25% are singletons and the top ten take less than 9.5%. Sequences were obtained from CD8+ T cells from PBMCs. These TCRs come from a human donor in good health (CMV status not recorded). Some clones in this sample may be carry-over from other donors' samples.

The V gene is TRBV2, the J gene TRBJ2-1; D is perhaps TRBD2 (5 bases). CDR3 length: 12 residues. CDR1 is SNHLY, CDR2 FYNNEI, per germline. Trimming pared 6 bases from V and 7 bases from J, leaving 10 bases between. The CDR3 is CASSDYLNEQFF. The CDR3 DNA reads TGTGCCAGCAGCGACTATCTGAATGAGCAGTTCTTC. Full variable domain (outside the CDR3, taken from reference TRBV2 and TRBJ2-1): EPEVTQTPSHQVTQMGQEVILRCVPISNHLYFYWYRQILGQKVEFLVSFYNNEISEKSEIFDDQFSVERPDGSNFTLKIRSTKLEDSAMYFCASSDYLNEQFFGPGTRLTVL.

This clonotype occurred a few times. The V and J genes are TRBV15 and TRBJ1-5, with 8 bases matching TRBD1. The CDR3 loop spans 15 amino acids. Germline V lookup: CDR1 LNHNV, CDR2 YYDKDF (reference sequence). J lost 6 bases, V lost 2 bases, and 6 bases had no gene match. The CDR3 DNA reads TGTGCCACCAGCAGAAGGTTACAGGGGGGTCAGCCCCAGCATTTT. Amino acids: CATSRRLQGGQPQHF.

This clonotype was seen more than once but under ten times. The chain links TRBV6-6 to TRBJ2-3, with D uncertain. CDR3 length equals 13 residues. V was shortened by 2 bases and J by 5 bases, with 8 bases between the two germline ends. The germline CDR1 and CDR2 sequences are MNHNY and SVGAGI (reference sequence). The CDR3 reads CASSYPNGDTQYF. The CDR3 nucleotides are TGTGCCAGCAGTTACCCAAATGGAGATACGCAGTATTTT.

Many counts were recorded for this clonotype. The V and J genes are TRBV12-3 or TRBV12-4 and TRBJ2-7; TRBD1 matches at 10 bases. The CDR3 has 15 amino acids. Trimming at V came to 3 bases and at J to 1 base, leaving 3 bases not matched to a gene. CDR3 coding DNA: TGTGCCAGCAGTTTTCGGGACAGGGGTTCCTACGAGCAGTACTTC. Its protein is CASSFRDRGSYEQYF.

This chain uses TRBV7-9 with TRBJ2-7; D is possibly TRBD2 (6 bases). V gave up 3 bases and J gave up 2 bases, with 17 bases separating them. Germline lookup yields CDR1 SEHNR and CDR2 FQNEAQ (reference sequence). The CDR3 is 16 amino acids. The CDR3 loop is CASSFFRTEGTYEQYF. CDR3 in DNA: TGTGCCAGCAGCTTCTTCCGGACGGAGGGGACCTACGAGCAGTACTTC.

The chain employs TRBV5-1 and TRBJ1-2; no firm D call. The CDR3 extends over 13 amino acids. In germline, CDR1 is SGHRS, CDR2 YFSETQ. V was clipped by 0 bases and J by 6 bases, with 9 bases between them. CDR3 region: CASSLASGHGYTF. In DNA, the CDR3 is TGCGCCAGCAGCTTGGCCTCGGGTCATGGCTACACCTTC.

The chain couples TRBV4-3 to TRBJ2-2; D possibly uses TRBD1 or TRBD2 (5 bases each). CDR1 is LGHNA and CDR2 is YSLEER in the germline V gene. The germline V and J ends were trimmed by 5 bases and 2 bases, with 21 bases remaining between them. The CDR3 is 18 residues long. CDR3 sequence reads: CASSARDRLLSNTGELFF. CDR3 bases: TGCGCCAGCAGCGCTAGGGACCGACTTCTCTCTAACACCGGGGAGCTGTTTTTT.

This chain uses TRBV6-6 with TRBJ2-1, with D possibly called TRBD1 or TRBD2 (5 bases each). CDR1 and CDR2 from the germline V gene are MNHNY and SVGAGI (reference sequence). CDR3 size: 16 residues. With 2 bases removed from V and 5 bases from J, the gap between germline ends came to 16 bases. The CDR3 reads CASSYGPLVGDNEQFF. CDR3 DNA: TGTGCCAGCAGTTACGGTCCACTAGTGGGGGACAATGAGCAGTTCTTC.

For this clonotype: This may arise from a read error, as a much more abundant clone is one base away. The CDR3 spells CASSEGTASTDTQYF. The CDR3 coding sequence is TGTGCCAGCAGTGAAGGGACGGCTAGCACAGATACGCAGTATTTT. The J gene is TRBJ2-3, the V gene TRBV2; D not resolved. V was trimmed by 1 base and J by 0 bases, leaving 8 bases between them. The CDR3 runs 15 residues. CDR1 is SNHLY, CDR2 FYNNEI, per germline.

This clonotype came up a few times. This chain uses TRBV25-1 with TRBJ2-5; 10 positions match TRBD1. With 5 bases clipped from V and 3 bases from J, the junction kept 6 bases outside the gene matches. Per germline, CDR1 MGHDK and CDR2 SYGVNS. The CDR3 is 15 amino acids. DNA for the CDR3: TGTGCCAGCAGTATCCGGGACAGGGGAAAAGAGACCCAGTACTTC. Translating it yields CASSIRDRGKETQYF.

The sample holds a few counts of this clonotype. The V and J genes are TRBV6-2 or TRBV6-3 and TRBJ2-1; the D is unclear. With 6 bases removed from V and 6 bases from J, the gap between germline ends came to 9 bases. CDR1 is MNHEY, CDR2 SVGEGT, per germline. The CDR3 is made up of 12 amino acids. The CDR3 region has the DNA TGTGCCAGCAGGACGACTCGCAATGAGCAGTTCTTC. It yields the protein CASRTTRNEQFF.

The V gene is TRBV20-1, the J gene TRBJ2-7, with D maybe TRBD2 (7 bases). The CDR3 spans 14 residues. V was pared by 6 bases and J by 2 bases, with 17 bases between. CDR1 and CDR2 from the germline V gene are DFQATT and SNEGSKA (reference sequence). The CDR3 DNA reads as TGCAGTGCCCCCTGGGGGGGCCGGGCCTACGAGCAGTACTTC. It translates to CSAPWGGRAYEQYF.

This clonotype was seen many times. The chain links TRBV7-9 to TRBJ2-5; 10 nucleotides line up with TRBD1. Germline V CDR1 and CDR2: SEHNR, FQNEAQ (reference sequence). J gave up 5 bases and V 7 bases, and 10 bases lay outside the gene matches. The CDR3 loop spans 15 amino acids. CDR3 bases: TGTGCCAGCAACCATCCGGACAGGGGGGACGAGACCCAGTACTTC. Translation gives CASNHPDRGDETQYF.